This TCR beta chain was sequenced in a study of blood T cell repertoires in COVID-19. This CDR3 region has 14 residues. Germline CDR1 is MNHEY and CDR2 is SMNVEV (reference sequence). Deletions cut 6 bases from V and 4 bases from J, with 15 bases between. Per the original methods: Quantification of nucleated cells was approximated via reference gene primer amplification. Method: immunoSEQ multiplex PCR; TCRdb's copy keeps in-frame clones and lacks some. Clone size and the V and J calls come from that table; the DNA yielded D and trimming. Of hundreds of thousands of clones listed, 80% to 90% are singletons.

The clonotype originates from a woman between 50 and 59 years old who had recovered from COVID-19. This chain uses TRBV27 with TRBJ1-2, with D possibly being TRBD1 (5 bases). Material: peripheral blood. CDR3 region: CASSRSGDSYGYTF. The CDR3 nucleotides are TGTGCCAGCAGCCGATCGGGGGACTCCTATGGCTACACCTTC.